These T cell receptor beta chains were read from a single sample in a study of CD8 T cells in Susac syndrome. TCRdb redid the calling of the immunoSEQ multiplex PCR reads with MiXCR, one entry per CDR3 protein. The table has about 300,000 distinct CDR3 sequences, over 75% seen once. The sample taken for sequencing was CD8+ T cells from PBMCs. These TCRs come from a human donor with multiple sclerosis. The CDR3 runs from the conserved cysteine through the conserved F or W. A D gene is named only where the DNA matches it firmly. Clone size is shown for a subset of rows, as once, few, many or a class of expanded clone.

V gene	clone size	D gene	J gene	CDR3 DNA	CDR3 protein
TRBV14	.	TRBD1	TRBJ2-7	TGTGCCAGCAGCCCGTACAGGGGGGCACTCTACGAGCAGTACTTC	CASSPYRGALYEQYF
TRBV18	.	TRBD2	TRBJ2-3	TGTGCCAGCTCACGATTGGGACTAGCGGGAGCTGGCCCAGATACGCAGTATTTT	CASSRLGLAGAGPDTQYF
TRBV24-1	.	.	TRBJ1-2	TGTGCCACCAGTGAGACAGGCTGGTATGGCTACACCTTC	CATSETGWYGYTF
TRBV7-8	.	.	TRBJ1-1	TGTGCCAGCAGCTTCCTTTTGACGGGGGCTAACACTGAAGCTTTCTTT	CASSFLLTGANTEAFF
TRBV11-2	.	.	TRBJ1-5	TGTGCCAGCAGCCCCGCGGGGAATAGCAATCAGCCCCAGCATTTT	CASSPAGNSNQPQHF
TRBV6-2/TRBV6-3	few	.	TRBJ1-1	TGTGCCAGCAGTTACTTGGGGGGGACTGAAGCTTTCTTT	CASSYLGGTEAFF
TRBV10-3	.	TRBD1	TRBJ1-1	TGTGCCATCGGACAGGGAGACGCTGAAGCTTTCTTT	CAIGQGDAEAFF
TRBV4-1	.	.	TRBJ2-7	TGCGCCAGCAGCCAAGATACCGAGACGGGGTTATACTACGAGCAGTACTTC	CASSQDTETGLYYEQYF
TRBV28	.	.	TRBJ2-7	TGTGCCAGCAGTGCCCCGGGACCCACCTACGAGCAGTACTTC	CASSAPGPTYEQYF
TRBV7-3	.	TRBD2	TRBJ2-1	TGTGCCAGCAGCTCCGTAGCGGGAGGGAATGAGCAGTTCTTC	CASSSVAGGNEQFF
TRBV29-1	.	.	TRBJ2-1	TGCAGCGTTGAAGGGGGGGCGTGGGATTCCTCCTACAATGAGCAGTTCTTC	CSVEGGAWDSSYNEQFF
TRBV7-9	.	.	TRBJ1-5	TGTGCCAGCAGCCCTCCCGGCCGGGCGGATCAGCCCCAGCATTTT	CASSPPGRADQPQHF
TRBV6-2/TRBV6-3	.	.	TRBJ2-5	TGTGCCAGCAGTGTACAGGGCCCCCAAGAGACCCAGTACTTC	CASSVQGPQETQYF
TRBV28	.	.	TRBJ2-7	TGTGCCAGCAGTCTCCTTGGCGGGCGCATTTACGAGCAGTACTTC	CASSLLGGRIYEQYF
TRBV7-9	.	.	TRBJ2-7	TGTGCCAGCAGTTCTACTCACGGGATTCCGCACGAGCAGTACTTC	CASSSTHGIPHEQYF
TRBV24-1	.	.	TRBJ2-2	TGTGCCACCAGTGATCTCGCTAGCGTAGCGAACGGGGAGCTGTTTTTT	CATSDLASVANGELFF
TRBV6-2/TRBV6-3	.	.	TRBJ2-4	TGTGCCAGCACATCGAAGTTAGCCAAAAACATTCAGTACTTC	CASTSKLAKNIQYF
TRBV6-5	.	.	TRBJ2-6	TGTGCCAGCAGTTTGCGGCAGTACTCTGGGGCCAACGTCCTGACTTTC	CASSLRQYSGANVLTF
TRBV27	.	TRBD1	TRBJ2-7	TGTGCCAGCAGTACAACCGGGGACAGGGACTACGAGCAGTACTTC	CASSTTGDRDYEQYF
TRBV5-4	.	.	TRBJ2-5	TGTGCCAGCAGCTCATCAGGGGCACGAGGAGAGACCCAGTACTTC	CASSSSGARGETQYF
TRBV11-2	.	.	TRBJ2-1	TGTGCCAGCAGCTTATCCGCCCCCGCGACCTCCTACAATGAGCAGTTCTTC	CASSLSAPATSYNEQFF
TRBV6-2/TRBV6-3	.	.	TRBJ2-2	TGTGCCAGCAGTTATCCCTCTCGAGGGGAGCTGTTTTTT	CASSYPSRGELFF
TRBV27	.	TRBD1	TRBJ1-4	TGTGCCAGCAGTTGCCACGACCTCCGGGACAGGGGGCTAGAAAAACTGTTTTTT	CASSCHDLRDRGLEKLFF
TRBV11-2	.	TRBD2	TRBJ2-7	TGTGCCAGCAGCTCCGGACTAGCTTACTACGAGCAGTACTTC	CASSSGLAYYEQYF
TRBV20-1	once	.	TRBJ2-7	TGCAGTGCCGTTAAGGGGGTAGGCTCCTACGAGCAGTACTTC	CSAVKGVGSYEQYF
TRBV24-1	once	.	TRBJ2-1	TGTGCCACCAGTGACCAGGAGAACCCTGCATACAATGAGCAGTTCTTC	CATSDQENPAYNEQFF
TRBV27	.	TRBD2	TRBJ2-1	TGTGCCAGCAGGCCTGGACTAGCGTACAATGAGCAGTTCTTC	CASRPGLAYNEQFF
TRBV19	.	.	TRBJ1-5	TGTGCCAGTTCCCTCGACGGCAGGGACAATCAGCCCCAGCATTTT	CASSLDGRDNQPQHF
TRBV28	.	.	TRBJ2-1	TGTGCCAGCAGTTACCCCGGACAGAGCTCCTACAATGAGCAGTTCTTC	CASSYPGQSSYNEQFF
TRBV11-2	few	TRBD1	TRBJ2-1	TGTGCCAGCAGCTGGACAGGGAGCTCCTACAATGAGCAGTTCTTC	CASSWTGSSYNEQFF
TRBV4-1	.	.	TRBJ2-3	TGCGCCAGCAGCCAAGATGGGACGGCCGCGAGCACAGATACGCAGTATTTT	CASSQDGTAASTDTQYF
TRBV6-2/TRBV6-3	.	.	TRBJ1-4	TGTGCCAGCAGTTACCCGACGGAGCCTGCAACTAATGAAAAACTGTTTTTT	CASSYPTEPATNEKLFF
TRBV10-3	once	.	TRBJ2-7	TGTGCCATCGGGGGCTACGAGCAGTACTTC	CAIGGYEQYF
TRBV6-2/TRBV6-3	.	.	TRBJ2-7	TGTGCCAGCAGTTACCACGGCGGGACCCGCTACGAGCAGTACTTC	CASSYHGGTRYEQYF
TRBV20-1	once	TRBD2	TRBJ2-7	TGCAGTGCTAGAGATCAAGCTAGCGGGACGTACGAGCAGTACTTC	CSARDQASGTYEQYF
TRBV6-5	.	.	TRBJ1-5	TGTGCCAGCAGTCACTCTCCCTCAGGGAACAATCAGCCCCAGCATTTT	CASSHSPSGNNQPQHF
TRBV9	few	.	TRBJ2-7	TGTGCCAGCAGCGGGGACAACTCCTACGAGCAGTACTTC	CASSGDNSYEQYF
TRBV5-5	.	.	TRBJ2-7	TGTGCCAGCCACGGACTACTAGTTGGGGAGCAGTACTTC	CASHGLLVGEQYF
TRBV4-3	.	.	TRBJ2-5	TGCGCCAGCAGCCAAGATCGGGCTAGCCCAACCTCCCAGTACTTC	CASSQDRASPTSQYF
TRBV12-3/TRBV12-4	.	TRBD1	TRBJ1-4	TGTGCCAGCAGTGGGACAGGGGGCGATCGGGAAAAACTGTTTTTT	CASSGTGGDREKLFF
TRBV7-9	.	.	TRBJ1-1	TGTGCCAGCAGCTTTGCGGGGTACACTGAAGCTTTCTTT	CASSFAGYTEAFF
TRBV20-1	.	.	TRBJ2-3	TGCAGTGCCGTAGGGAGATTGGGCCTCCAGGAAGGGGATACGCAGTATTTT	CSAVGRLGLQEGDTQYF
TRBV28	.	.	TRBJ2-7	TGTGCCAGCAGTTTATTAGGAGGGGGCGGCTACGAGCAGTACTTC	CASSLLGGGGYEQYF
TRBV3-1	once	.	TRBJ2-2	TGTGCCAGCAGCCAAGATCTATATTCGAACACCGGGGAGCTGTTTTTT	CASSQDLYSNTGELFF
TRBV27	.	TRBD2	TRBJ2-3	TGTGCCAGCAGTTTACTAGCGGGGATCTTCACAGATACGCAGTATTTT	CASSLLAGIFTDTQYF
TRBV4-3	.	TRBD2	TRBJ2-7	TGCGCCAGCAGCCAAGAAGCAGCGGGAGGGCCCTACGAGCAGTACTTC	CASSQEAAGGPYEQYF
TRBV10-2	.	TRBD2	TRBJ2-3	TGCGCCAGCAGCGGTCTAGCGGCCAGCACAGATACGCAGTATTTT	CASSGLAASTDTQYF
TRBV7-9	.	TRBD2	TRBJ2-2	TGTGCCAGCAGCCCATTGACTAGCACAAACGGGGAGCTGTTTTTT	CASSPLTSTNGELFF
TRBV9	.	.	TRBJ2-7	TGTGCCAGCAGCTCTGGACGGACGAGGAGCTCCTACGAGCAGTACTTC	CASSSGRTRSSYEQYF
TRBV5-1	.	.	TRBJ2-2	TGCGCCAGCAGCTTGGGCGGCAGGAGGGCCGGGGAGCTGTTTTTT	CASSLGGRRAGELFF
TRBV5-1	.	TRBD2	TRBJ2-1	TGCGCCAGCAGCCCCCCTTTCGCTAGCGGGAGGATCTACAGCTCCTACAATGAGCAGTTCTTC	CASSPPFASGRIYSSYNEQFF
TRBV7-9	.	TRBD2	TRBJ2-1	TGTGCCAGCAGCGCTAGCAGCGGGAAGCAGTTCTTC	CASSASSGKQFF
TRBV12-3/TRBV12-4	.	.	TRBJ2-5	TGTGCCAGCTCACCCGGGTGGGGAGAAGAGACCCAGTACTTC	CASSPGWGEETQYF
TRBV13	once	.	TRBJ1-1	TGTGCCAGCAGCTTAGAAGGGTCAGCTTTCTTT	CASSLEGSAFF